The 19 T cell receptor beta chains in this list originate from one sample, sequenced in a study of T-cell reconstitution after alpha-beta-depleted transplantation in children. Using unique molecular identifiers, the investigators prepared the TCRbeta library. TCRdb fed the PCR reads into MiXCR, producing one record per CDR3 protein. The table records 300,000 or so distinct CDR3 sequences, nearly 10% of them present only once. Sequencing was performed on PBMCs from the stem cell graft donor, taken from the stem cell graft. The receptors come from a human donor who donated a stem cell graft to a child with SCID.

This clonotype was detected many times. The rearrangement uses TRBV12-3 or TRBV12-4 and TRBJ1-1, with D possibly being TRBD1 (5 bases). The V and J ends lost 5 bases and 4 bases respectively, with 14 bases between them. The CDR3 runs to 14 residues. CDR3 sequence reads: CASSLQGLGTEAFF. The CDR3 bases are TGTGCCAGCAGTCTTCAGGGCTTGGGCACTGAAGCTTTCTTT.

V is TRBV3-1 and J is TRBJ2-5; no reliable D call. The CDR3 has 14 residues. CDR1 and CDR2 from the germline V gene are LGHDT and YNNKEL (reference sequence). Trimming left V 6 bases short and J 2 bases short, with 13 bases between. CDR3 amino acids: CASRGDVRQETQYF. The CDR3 bases are TGTGCCAGCAGAGGAGACGTCCGGCAAGAGACCCAGTACTTC.

The gene calls are TRBV7-3 and TRBJ2-7, with a weak D call TRBD2 (6 bases). V lost 5 bases and J 5 bases, leaving 13 bases between the germline ends. Germline lookup yields CDR1 SGHTA and CDR2 FQGTGA. This CDR3 is 13 amino acids long. Written as DNA, the CDR3 is TGTGCCAGCAGCCGCCTGGGGGGAGACGAGCAGTACTTC. It yields the protein CASSRLGGDEQYF.

This clonotype was picked up a small number of times. This rearrangement joins TRBV7-9 to TRBJ2-7, with a possible D match to TRBD1 (5 bases). V was pared by 3 bases and J by 5 bases, with 8 bases between. The CDR3 length is 12 residues. Germline V gene sequence: CDR1 SEHNR, CDR2 FQNEAQ (reference sequence). The CDR3: CASSFAGNEQYF. The CDR3 nucleotides are TGTGCCAGCAGCTTCGCAGGGAACGAGCAGTACTTC.

This clonotype was recorded many times. One end of the junction fails to match germline, which may point to a read error. V is TRBV7-7 and J is TRBJ2-1; D uncertain. CDR3 length: 13 residues. Germline CDR1 reads SSHAT; CDR2 reads FNYEAQ (reference sequence). As DNA, the CDR3 is TGTGCTAGCAGCAGCAGAGAGTTGAGTGAGCAGTTCTTC. Residues: CASSSRELSEQFF.

J is TRBJ1-6 and V is TRBV12-3 or TRBV12-4; no definite D call. Trimming left V 3 bases short and J 7 bases short, with 7 bases between. The CDR3 runs to 13 residues. CDR3 sequence: CASSFDRNSPLHF. DNA for the CDR3: TGTGCCAGCAGTTTCGACCGGAATTCACCCCTCCACTTT.

This clonotype was recorded a few times. The V and J genes are TRBV29-1 and TRBJ2-5; tentatively, D is TRBD2 (7 bases). The CDR3 has 12 residues. V lost 7 bases to trimming and J lost 5 bases, with 14 bases between them. Germline CDR1 reads SQVTM; CDR2 reads ANQGSEA. The CDR3 region is CSAERGGETQYF. The CDR3 DNA reads as TGCAGCGCCGAGAGGGGGGGTGAGACCCAGTACTTC.

The chain has TRBV4-1 and TRBJ1-6, with no clear D. V lost 0 bases to trimming and J lost 7 bases, with 4 bases between them. Germline loops: CDR1 MGHRA, CDR2 YSYEKL. This CDR3 region has 13 residues. The CDR3 protein is CASSQEANSPLHF. CDR3 DNA sequence: TGCGCCAGCAGCCAAGAAGCGAATTCACCCCTCCACTTT.

The rearrangement uses TRBV5-1 and TRBJ2-7, with D possibly being TRBD1 (6 bases). V was cut by 5 bases and J by 6 bases, with 21 bases left in between. Germline-derived CDR1 and CDR2 are SGHRS and YFSETQ. The CDR3 spans 15 residues. The DNA of the CDR3 is TGCGCCAGCAGGGAAGAGTGGGACAAGACTCGCGAGCAGTACTTC. Residues: CASREEWDKTREQYF.

Here the CDR3 reads CATSDPKTGRDEQYF. CDR3 bases: TGTGCCACCAGTGATCCCAAGACAGGGCGCGACGAGCAGTACTTC. The J gene is TRBJ2-7, the V gene TRBV24-1; 7 bases agree with TRBD1. V lost 3 bases and J lost 5; bases outside the gene matches: 9. The CDR3 contains 15 residues. The germline gives CDR1 KGHDR, CDR2 SFDVKD.

This clonotype has a count of ten or more. The rearrangement uses TRBV2 and TRBJ1-6; tentative D call: TRBD1 (5 bases). Trimming shortened V by 6 bases and J by 5 bases, and 8 bases separated the two germline ends. The CDR3 totals 13 residues. Germline V CDR1 and CDR2: SNHLY, FYNNEI. In DNA form, the CDR3 reads TGTGCCAGCAGGACAGATCATAATTCACCCCTCCACTTT. This translates into CASRTDHNSPLHF.

The J gene is TRBJ2-5, the V gene TRBV10-3, with 9 bases identical to TRBD2. V was clipped by 6 bases and J by 2 bases; unmatched bases: 7. The CDR3 covers 15 residues. Germline-derived CDR1 and CDR2 are ENHRY and SYGVKD. The CDR3 loop is CAISASGGWQETQYF. The CDR3 nucleotides read TGTGCCATCAGCGCCAGCGGGGGGTGGCAAGAGACCCAGTACTTC.

V usage is TRBV20-1 and J usage is TRBJ1-6; 11 bases map to TRBD1. Trimming at V came to 0 bases and at J to 7 bases, leaving 5 bases not matched to a gene. The germline gives CDR1 DFQATT, CDR2 SNEGSKA (reference sequence). This CDR3 contains 16 residues. CDR3 nucleotides: TGCAGTGCTAGAGACCGAGGGACAGGGGGGAATTCACCCCTCCACTTT. Its protein is CSARDRGTGGNSPLHF.

Concerning this clonotype: One junction end does not reproduce the germline sequence, and a read error may be involved. The J gene is TRBJ2-5, the V gene TRBV15; D remains ambiguous. CDR1 is LNHNV, CDR2 YYDKDF, per germline (reference sequence). CDR3 length equals 15 residues. DNA of the CDR3: TGTGCCACCCGCAGAGCGCCACACTACCAAGAGACCCAGTACTTC. Residues: CATRRAPHYQETQYF.

The J gene is TRBJ2-3, the V gene TRBV7-6; no clear D. Per the germline V gene, CDR1 is SGHVS and CDR2 is FNYEAQ. Trimming cost V 4 bases and J 6 bases, with 11 bases left between them. This CDR3 contains 13 residues. CDR3 region: CASSYRVTDTQYF. The CDR3 nucleotides read TGTGCCAGCAGCTATCGGGTTACGGATACGCAGTATTTT.

This clonotype was detected many times. The chain employs TRBV2 and TRBJ2-2, with a tentative D call TRBD2 (6 bases). Between the trimmed V and J ends, which lost 1 base and 4 bases, there was a span of 10 bases. This CDR3 is 15 amino acids long. The germline CDR1 and CDR2 sequences are SNHLY and FYNNEI. In nucleotides, the CDR3 is TGTGCCAGCAGTGAAGGTCCCGGGAGCACCGGGGAGCTGTTTTTT. Translated, it gives CASSEGPGSTGELFF.

CDR3 loop: CASSESPGASYEQYF. The DNA of the CDR3 is TGCGCCAGCAGTGAGTCTCCGGGAGCATCCTACGAGCAGTACTTC. V is TRBV10-1 and J is TRBJ2-7; D perhaps matches TRBD2 (6 bases). The CDR3 has 15 residues. V lost 0 bases and J lost 1, with 10 bases in between. Germline V lookup: CDR1 WNHNN, CDR2 SYGVQD (reference sequence).

The genes are TRBV10-3 and TRBJ2-7; the D gene is possibly TRBD1 (5 bases). V was clipped by 6 bases and J by 1 base, with 10 bases between them. The CDR3 covers 13 residues. The germline gives CDR1 ENHRY, CDR2 SYGVKD. This CDR3 is CAISPDSSYEQYF. CDR3 nucleotides: TGTGCCATCAGCCCCGACAGTTCCTACGAGCAGTACTTC.

The J gene is TRBJ2-3, the V gene TRBV7-3; TRBD1 agrees at 7 bases. The CDR3 extends over 15 amino acids. V shed 2 bases, J shed 3 bases, and the junction held 5 bases outside the gene matches. CDR1 and CDR2 (germline): SGHTA, FQGTGA. The CDR3, as DNA: TGTGCCAGCAGCTTACAGGGGGAAAGTACAGATACGCAGTATTTT. Encoded protein: CASSLQGESTDTQYF.